These T cell receptor beta chains were read from a single sample in a study of blood T cell repertoires in COVID-19. Clones were sequenced by immunoSEQ multiplex PCR, and TCRdb holds only the in-frame ones, with some missing. The sample has 200,000 to 300,000 clones, approximately 85% seen once. The source material was PBMCs or T cells enriched from blood (not recorded which). The receptors derive from a woman aged 50 to 65 with acute COVID-19. Each CDR3 is given with its conserved first and last residue. A D gene is named only where the DNA matches it firmly. A clone size is listed for some rows: how often the clone was seen (once, few, many), or a class if it is expanded.

abundance	d_gene	v_gene	j_gene	CDR3nt	CDR3aa
NA	NA	TRBV7-9	TRBJ1-1	TGTGCCAGCAGCTTAGACCCTAGTTCCCGGGGAGAAGCTTTCTTT	CASSLDPSSRGEAFF
NA	TRBD1	TRBV18	TRBJ2-2	TGTGCCAGCTCACCATTATTGGGACAGGGCCTCGTAAGGGAGCTGTTTTTT	CASSPLLGQGLVRELFF
NA	NA	TRBV5-1	TRBJ1-4	TGCGCCAGCAGGGAGACAGCAACTAATGAAAAACTGTTTTTT	CASRETATNEKLFF
NA	TRBD1	TRBV6-2/TRBV6-3	TRBJ1-5	TGTGCCAGCAGTTTTAACCCGGGACAGGCCTCCTTTGGCAATCAGCCCCAGCATTTT	CASSFNPGQASFGNQPQHF
once	NA	TRBV19	TRBJ1-4	TGTGCCAGTAGTATGGAAGGGGCCGTAGGATTGGGTGAAAAACTGTTTTTT	CASSMEGAVGLGEKLFF
NA	TRBD2	TRBV5-1	TRBJ2-1	TGCGCCAGCAGCTTGGACGGAATGGGACTAGCGGGGAATGAGCAGTTCTTC	CASSLDGMGLAGNEQFF
NA	NA	TRBV5-4	TRBJ1-2	TGTGCCAGCAGCTTAGAGCTTGCTAACTATGGCTACACCTTC	CASSLELANYGYTF
few	TRBD1	TRBV7-8	TRBJ2-1	TGTGCCAGCAGCTTGACCCGGGACAGGGACGATGAGCAGTTCTTC	CASSLTRDRDDEQFF
NA	NA	TRBV6-1	TRBJ1-5	TGTGCCAGCAGTGAAGCCTTCGGCAATCAGCCCCAGCATTTT	CASSEAFGNQPQHF
NA	NA	TRBV30	TRBJ1-2	TGTGCCTGGAGTGGGAGGATTAACTATGGCTACACCTTC	CAWSGRINYGYTF
NA	NA	TRBV12-3/TRBV12-4	TRBJ1-2	TGTGCCAGCAGTTTTTCCTTGGGCTACACCTTC	CASSFSLGYTF
NA	TRBD1	TRBV19	TRBJ1-1	TGTGCCAGTAGTGGGGGGACAGGGAGGTCGGTGACGACTGAAGCTTTCTTT	CASSGGTGRSVTTEAFF
NA	NA	TRBV6-2/TRBV6-3	TRBJ1-5	TGTGCCAGCAGTTATCCACAGGGAAGGGGCGCGTGGGGCAATCAGCCCCAGCATTTT	CASSYPQGRGAWGNQPQHF
NA	NA	TRBV5-4	TRBJ2-7	TGTGCCAGCAGCTCGTGGGGCCAACGGGAGTACTTC	CASSSWGQREYF
NA	NA	TRBV18	TRBJ1-1	TGTGCCAGCTCACCCCGTTCGGACACTGAAGCTTTCTTT	CASSPRSDTEAFF
NA	TRBD1	TRBV19	TRBJ2-1	TGTGCCAGTAGTATCCCGGGACAGGGGCTTTACAATGAGCAGTTCTTC	CASSIPGQGLYNEQFF
NA	TRBD1	TRBV19	TRBJ1-5	TGTGCCAGTAGTATTCTAGGGGGCTTGGGGCAGCCCCAGCATTTT	CASSILGGLGQPQHF
NA	NA	TRBV19	TRBJ1-3	TGTGCCAGTAGTAAAGGGGGCTCTGGAAACACCATATATTTT	CASSKGGSGNTIYF
NA	TRBD2	TRBV29-1	TRBJ2-1	TGCAGCGTTGCTAGCGGCCTATACAATGAGCAGTTCTTC	CSVASGLYNEQFF
NA	NA	TRBV3-1/TRBV3-2	TRBJ2-2	TGTGCCAGCAGCCAAGTAGGGGGCACCGGGGAGCTGTTTTTT	CASSQVGGTGELFF
NA	TRBD1	TRBV30	TRBJ1-6	TGTGCCTGGAGTGTGTGGGACAGGGAGGTTTCACCCCTCCACTTT	CAWSVWDREVSPLHF
NA	TRBD2	TRBV19	TRBJ2-1	TGTGCCAGTAGTGTCGTAGCGGGGGGGTACAATGAGCAGTTCTTC	CASSVVAGGYNEQFF
NA	TRBD2	TRBV5-6	TRBJ2-2	TGTGCCAGCAGCTCCCTCCGACTAGCCCCAAACACCGGGGAGCTGTTTTTT	CASSSLRLAPNTGELFF
NA	NA	TRBV19	TRBJ1-5	TGTGCCAGTAGTTCTGGGTTCAGGGGCGGTCAGCCCCAGCATTTT	CASSSGFRGGQPQHF
NA	TRBD1	TRBV7-2	TRBJ1-5	TGTGCCAGCAGAGGGCCAGGGGGAGATCAGCCCCAGCATTTT	CASRGPGGDQPQHF
NA	NA	TRBV25-1	TRBJ1-2	TGTGCCAGCAGTGAATATACAGGGAATGGCTACACCTTC	CASSEYTGNGYTF
NA	TRBD2	TRBV3-1/TRBV3-2	TRBJ2-3	TGTGCCAGCAGCCCTAGGACTAGCGGGGGGGCAGATACGCAGTATTTT	CASSPRTSGGADTQYF
NA	TRBD1	TRBV7-9	TRBJ1-1	TGTGCCAGCAGGGAACAGGGGGGTATGAACACTGAAGCTTTCTTT	CASREQGGMNTEAFF
NA	TRBD1	TRBV5-4	TRBJ1-1	TGTGCCAGCAGAGCAGGACAGGGAGGATTTTCCACTGAAGCTTTCTTT	CASRAGQGGFSTEAFF
NA	NA	TRBV7-6	TRBJ1-6	TGTGCCAGCAGCCAAAATCGGCAGGGAAATTCACCCCTCCACTTT	CASSQNRQGNSPLHF
few	NA	TRBV5-6	TRBJ1-2	TGTGCCAGCAGCTTAAGGGCAGGGGCGCGTGCCTATGGCTACACCTTC	CASSLRAGARAYGYTF
once	TRBD1	TRBV5-6	TRBJ1-4	TGTGCCAGCAGCTCGACAGGGGCCGGTGAAAAACTGTTTTTT	CASSSTGAGEKLFF
NA	TRBD1	TRBV7-2	TRBJ1-4	TGTGCCAGCAGCTCCTCCGGGACAGGGTGGGAAAAACTGTTTTTT	CASSSSGTGWEKLFF
once	TRBD1	TRBV11-2	TRBJ1-1	TGTGCCAGCAGCGCCTGGACAGGGGGCGGAGGTGAAGCTTTCTTT	CASSAWTGGGGEAFF
NA	TRBD1	TRBV7-9	TRBJ1-2	TGTGCCAGCAGCCTTGGGACAGGGGATGGCTACACCTTC	CASSLGTGDGYTF
NA	NA	TRBV19	TRBJ2-7	TGTGCCAGTAGTATAGGGGGCGGCAGGGCTTACGAGCAGTACTTC	CASSIGGGRAYEQYF
NA	NA	TRBV7-2	TRBJ2-5	TGTGCCAGCAGCTTAAGTCGACTGGGAGAGACCCAGTACTTC	CASSLSRLGETQYF
NA	TRBD2	TRBV5-4	TRBJ2-7	TGTGCCAGCAGCCCGGGGGCTAGCGGGGGGGTCCCCTACGAGCAGTACTTC	CASSPGASGGVPYEQYF
NA	NA	TRBV15	TRBJ1-2	TGTGCCACCAGCAGACCCCGCGGCGGGGAGGGGAACTATGGCTACACCTTC	CATSRPRGGEGNYGYTF
NA	NA	TRBV6-2/TRBV6-3	TRBJ2-7	TGTGCCAGCAGTTACTTGATGGTCGAGGGCTCCTACGAGCAGTACTTC	CASSYLMVEGSYEQYF
few	TRBD1	TRBV30	TRBJ1-4	TGTGCCTGGAGTCCGTGGACAGGGGGTAATGAAAAACTGTTTTTT	CAWSPWTGGNEKLFF
NA	TRBD2	TRBV7-8	TRBJ2-7	TGTGCCAGCAGCTTACTAGCGGAAAGGTCCGAGCAGTACTTC	CASSLLAERSEQYF
NA	TRBD1	TRBV27	TRBJ1-6	TGTGCCAGCAGTTTATCAGGGACAGGGGGCTCTAATTCACCCCTCCACTTT	CASSLSGTGGSNSPLHF
NA	NA	TRBV2	TRBJ1-1	TGTGCCAGCAGATCGGACAGTTCCGGGAATGAAGCTTTCTTT	CASRSDSSGNEAFF
NA	TRBD1	TRBV6-4	TRBJ1-2	TGTGCCAGCAGCGAGGGACAGGGTTTAGGCTACACCTTC	CASSEGQGLGYTF
NA	NA	TRBV6-6	TRBJ2-1	TGTGCCAGTGGGGACAAACACAATGAGCAGTTCTTC	CASGDKHNEQFF